These 7 T cell receptor beta chains came from one sample sequenced in a study of blood T cell repertoires in COVID-19. Clones were sequenced by immunoSEQ multiplex PCR, and TCRdb holds only the in-frame ones, with some missing. Of 85,000 to 100,000 clones listed, about 86% are singletons. The sequencing sample was made of peripheral blood. These receptors were taken from a woman aged 55-69 years in a cohort sampled during active or convalescent COVID-19.

J is TRBJ1-2 and V is TRBV4-2, with 7 bases lining up with TRBD1. J lost 4 bases, V lost 0 bases, and 5 bases had no gene match. There are 15 residues in the CDR3. Germline V gene data show CDR1 as LGHNA and CDR2 as YNFKEQ. CDR3: CASSQEIRDSYGYTF. CDR3 DNA sequence: TGTGCCAGCAGCCAAGAGATCCGGGACAGCTATGGCTACACCTTC.

J is TRBJ2-1 and V is TRBV27; 9 bases line up with TRBD2. Germline V gene sequence: CDR1 MNHEY, CDR2 SMNVEV (reference sequence). The CDR3 loop spans 15 amino acids. V lost 5 bases and J lost 5; bases outside the gene matches: 7. The CDR3 sequence is CASSQSGRPHNEQFF. CDR3 bases: TGTGCCAGCAGTCAGAGCGGGAGGCCCCACAATGAGCAGTTCTTC.

The rearrangement joins TRBV2 to TRBJ1-6, with a tentative D call TRBD1 (6 bases). The CDR3 is 13 amino acids. V lost 4 bases, J lost 7 bases, and 8 bases lay in between. Germline V lookup: CDR1 SNHLY, CDR2 FYNNEI. CDR3 in amino acids: CASSVQGNSPLHF. The CDR3 nucleotides read TGTGCCAGCAGTGTGCAGGGGAATTCACCCCTCCACTTT.

V is TRBV30 and J is TRBJ2-6, with no clear D. CDR3 length equals 12 residues. V gave up 8 bases and J gave up 0 bases, with 5 bases separating them. The germline V gene has CDR1 GTSNPN and CDR2 SVGIG (reference sequence). CDR3 amino acids: CASNSGANVLTF. The CDR3 DNA reads as TGTGCCAGCAACTCTGGGGCCAACGTCCTGACTTTC. The full variable domain, in which reference TRBV30 and TRBJ2-6 provide the parts outside the CDR3, is SQTIHQWPATLVQPVGSPLSLECTVEGTSNPNLYWYRQAAGRGLQLLFYSVGIGQISSEVPQNLSASRPQDRQFILSSKKLLLSDSGFYLCASNSGANVLTFGAGSRLTVL.

V gene TRBV20-1 combines with J gene TRBJ2-1; no clear D. CDR3 length: 11 amino acids. Per the germline V gene, CDR1 is DFQATT and CDR2 is SNEGSKA (reference sequence). CDR3 protein: CRIDNYNEQFF. Here the CDR3 DNA reads TGCAGGATCGACAACTACAATGAGCAGTTCTTC.

The chain joins TRBV5-1 to TRBJ2-1; D remains ambiguous. Germline V gene lookup returns CDR1 SGHRS and CDR2 YFSETQ. There are 13 residues in the CDR3. V was cut by 4 bases and J by 9 bases, with 14 bases left in between. The CDR3 DNA is TGCGCCAGCAGCCCCCGCATACTAACTGAGCAGTTCTTC. Translation: CASSPRILTEQFF.

V and J are TRBV30 and TRBJ2-1; 15 positions match TRBD2. CDR1 and CDR2 (germline): GTSNPN, SVGIG (reference sequence). CDR3 size: 19 residues. Trimming cost V 1 base and J 2 bases; bases outside gene matches: 9. The DNA of the CDR3 is TGTGCCTGGAGTGCCGCCGGGACTAGCGGGGGGTTCCCCTACAATGAGCAGTTCTTC. Protein product: CAWSAAGTSGGFPYNEQFF.